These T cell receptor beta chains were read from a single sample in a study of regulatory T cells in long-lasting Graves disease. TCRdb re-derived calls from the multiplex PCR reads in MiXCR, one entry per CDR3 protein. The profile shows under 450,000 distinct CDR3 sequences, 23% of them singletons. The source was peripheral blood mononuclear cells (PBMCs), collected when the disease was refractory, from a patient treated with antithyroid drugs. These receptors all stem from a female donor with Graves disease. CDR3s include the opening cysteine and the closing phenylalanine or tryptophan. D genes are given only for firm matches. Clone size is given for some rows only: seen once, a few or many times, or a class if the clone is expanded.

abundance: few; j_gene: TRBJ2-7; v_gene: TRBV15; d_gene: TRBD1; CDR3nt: TGTGCCACCAGCAGCCCGGACAGGGACGAGCAGTACTTC; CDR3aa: CATSSPDRDEQYF
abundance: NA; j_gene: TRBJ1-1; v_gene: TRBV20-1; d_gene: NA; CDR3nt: TGCAGTGCGAGCCAGCAGCAGGTTTTGAACACTGAAGCTTTCTTT; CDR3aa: CSASQQQVLNTEAFF
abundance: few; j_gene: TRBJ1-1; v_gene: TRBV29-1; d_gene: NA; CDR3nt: TGCAGCGTTGTTGGGGGGGGCTTCTTCGTAACTGAAGCTTTCTTT; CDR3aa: CSVVGGGFFVTEAFF
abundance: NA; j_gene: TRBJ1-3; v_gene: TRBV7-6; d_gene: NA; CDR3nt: TGTGCCAGCAGCTTAAGGGGGTCTGCAGGAAACACCATATATTTT; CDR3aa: CASSLRGSAGNTIYF
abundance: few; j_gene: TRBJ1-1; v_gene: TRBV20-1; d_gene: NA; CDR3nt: TGCAGTGCTAGAGGGCAAGGGGCTCTCATGAACACTGAAGCTTTCTTT; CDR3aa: CSARGQGALMNTEAFF
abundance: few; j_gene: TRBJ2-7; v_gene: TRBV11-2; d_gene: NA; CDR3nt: TGTGCCAGCAGCTTAGATTCGTACGTGCAGTACTTC; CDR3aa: CASSLDSYVQYF
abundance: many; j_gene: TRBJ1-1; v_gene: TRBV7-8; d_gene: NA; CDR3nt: TGTGCCAGCAGCTTAGCAACGAGGACTGAAGCTTTCTTT; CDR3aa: CASSLATRTEAFF
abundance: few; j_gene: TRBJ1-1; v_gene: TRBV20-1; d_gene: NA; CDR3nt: TGCAGTGCTACAATGCGCCCGCAGGGGCGCAGAACTGAAGCTTTCTTT; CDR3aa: CSATMRPQGRRTEAFF
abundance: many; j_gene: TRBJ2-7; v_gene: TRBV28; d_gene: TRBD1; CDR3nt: TGTGCCAGCAGGGACAGGGGCGAGCAGTACTTC; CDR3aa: CASRDRGEQYF
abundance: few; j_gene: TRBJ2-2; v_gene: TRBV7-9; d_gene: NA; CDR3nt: TGTGCCAGCAGCTTTGATCTGGGGCCAGGGGAGCTGTTTTTT; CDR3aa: CASSFDLGPGELFF
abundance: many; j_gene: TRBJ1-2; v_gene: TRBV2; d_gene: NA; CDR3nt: TGTGCCAGCAGGTTAAAACAACTATATGGCTACACCTTC; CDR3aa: CASRLKQLYGYTF
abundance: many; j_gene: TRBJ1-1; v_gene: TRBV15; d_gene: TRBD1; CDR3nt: TGTGCCACCAGCAGAGATTCGGGACAGGGGTTTGCTTTCTTT; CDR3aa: CATSRDSGQGFAFF
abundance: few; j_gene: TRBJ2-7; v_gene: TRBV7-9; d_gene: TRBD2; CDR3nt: TGTGCCAGCAGCTTGGCTAGCGGGTACTACGAGCAGTACTTC; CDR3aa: CASSLASGYYEQYF